One and the same sample provided the 25 T cell receptor beta chains below, sequenced in a study of cytomegalovirus exposure and HLA in healthy donors. Vbeta (60) and Jbeta (13) primers were used in the PCR. Data came from immunoSEQ multiplex PCR; TCRdb stores just in-frame clones and leaves some out. The sample shows approximately 150,000 clones, 60% to 80% of them seen only once. Material for sequencing was PBMCs. The receptors stem from a young man in good health and CMV-seropositive.

The chain joins TRBV7-9 to TRBJ2-2, with 7 bases identical to TRBD1. The V and J ends lost 4 bases and 3 bases, in that order; junction bases with no gene match: 8. CDR1 and CDR2 (germline): SEHNR, FQNEAQ (reference sequence). The CDR3 totals 16 residues. The CDR3 is CASSSPLGGDTGELFF. DNA of the CDR3: TGTGCCAGCAGCTCCCCCCTAGGGGGCGACACCGGGGAGCTGTTTTTT.

This chain connects TRBV10-3 to TRBJ2-1, with TRBD2 matching over 7 bases. Germline trimming cut 6 bases from V and 2 bases from J; bases unmatched to any gene: 10. This CDR3 region has 16 residues. Looked up from germline, CDR1 is ENHRY and CDR2 is SYGVKD. CDR3 DNA sequence: TGTGCCATCAGCGTTGGAGGCGGGGGAACCTACAATGAGCAGTTCTTC. Translated, it gives CAISVGGGGTYNEQFF.

The chain combines TRBV30 with TRBJ2-3, with TRBD2 matching over 11 bases. This CDR3 comprises 13 residues. The J segment lost 4 bases and the V segment lost 7 bases, leaving 4 bases of the junction unmatched. Germline V lookup: CDR1 GTSNPN, CDR2 SVGIG (reference sequence). Here the CDR3 reads CASSGGIPDTQYF. The CDR3 nucleotides read TGTGCCTCTAGCGGGGGGATCCCAGATACGCAGTATTTT. Full variable domain (missing parts from reference TRBV30 and TRBJ2-3): SQTIHQWPATLVQPVGSPLSLECTVEGTSNPNLYWYRQAAGRGLQLLFYSVGIGQISSEVPQNLSASRPQDRQFILSSKKLLLSDSGFYLCASSGGIPDTQYFGPGTRLTVL.

The chain employs TRBV2 and TRBJ1-2; D might be TRBD1 (6 bases). Germline CDR1 and CDR2: SNHLY and FYNNEI. Trimming took off 5 bases at V and 8 bases at J, with 12 bases between the two ends. This CDR3 comprises 12 residues. This chain's CDR3 is CASSQNQGGYTF. CDR3 nucleotide sequence: TGTGCCAGCAGTCAAAACCAGGGGGGCTACACCTTC.

V usage is TRBV9 and J usage is TRBJ2-5; tentatively, D is TRBD1 (5 bases). Trimming left V 2 bases short and J 2 bases short, with 13 bases between. The germline CDR1 and CDR2 sequences are SGDLS and YYNGEE. This CDR3 comprises 15 residues. The CDR3 sequence is CASSVGPVDQETQYF. The DNA of the CDR3 is TGTGCCAGCAGCGTGGGGCCGGTGGATCAAGAGACCCAGTACTTC. The entire variable domain, with the rest obtained from reference TRBV9 and TRBJ2-5, is as follows: DSGVTQTPKHLITATGQRVTLRCSPRSGDLSVYWYQQSLDQGLQFLIQYYNGEERAKGNILERFSAQQFPDLHSELNLSSLELGDSALYFCASSVGPVDQETQYFGPGTRLLVL.

CDR3 nucleotides: TGTGCCAGCAGTCCCCGGGGGGGCCTCTACAATGAGCAGTTCTTC. Its protein is CASSPRGGLYNEQFF. The gene calls are TRBV6-1 and TRBJ2-1, with 8 bases that match TRBD2. The CDR3 loop spans 15 amino acids. Germline CDR1 reads MNHNS; CDR2 reads SASEGT. Trimming at V came to 5 bases and at J to 3 bases, leaving 6 bases not matched to a gene.

This sequence joins TRBV19 and TRBJ1-4; 7 nucleotides line up with TRBD1. V was clipped by 5 bases and J by 4 bases; unmatched bases: 7. The V gene's germline CDR1 is LNHDA and CDR2 SQIVND (reference sequence). The CDR3 extends over 15 amino acids. DNA for the CDR3: TGTGCCAGTAGTGCCGGACAGGAGCTTAATGAAAAACTGTTTTTT. This gives the protein CASSAGQELNEKLFF.

Worth noting for this clone: Other DNA sequences in the same sample also yield this CDR3. The chain joins TRBV6-5 to TRBJ1-5; D gene ambiguous. The CDR3 spans 15 residues. In germline, CDR1 is MNHEY, CDR2 SVGAGI. Deletions cut 0 bases from V and 4 bases from J, with 10 bases between. The CDR3 loop reads CASSYSYRSNQPQHF. In DNA, the CDR3 is TGTGCCAGCAGTTACTCGTACAGATCAAATCAGCCCCAGCATTTT.

The rearrangement joins TRBV9 to TRBJ1-4; TRBD1 matches at 11 bases. V shed 4 bases, J shed 14 bases, and the junction held 10 bases outside the gene matches. The CDR3 spans 14 residues. Germline CDR1 reads SGDLS; CDR2 reads YYNGEE. The CDR3 nucleotides are TGTGCCAGCAGCCCCGGGACAGGGGGTCTTAGGCTGTTTTTT. As protein: CASSPGTGGLRLFF.

The chain recombines TRBV28 with TRBJ2-1, with 12 bases lining up with TRBD2. CDR3 length: 15 amino acids. Germline V lookup: CDR1 MDHEN, CDR2 SYDVKM. The V segment lost 4 bases and the J segment 8 bases; nucleotides outside the gene matches: 6. CDR3 DNA: TGTGCCAGCAGTTCCGGGCTAGCGGGGGGGGATGAGCAGTTCTTC. Amino acids: CASSSGLAGGDEQFF.

V and J are TRBV6-5 and TRBJ1-6; D gene uncertain. Trimming removed 2 bases at V and 8 bases at J, with 7 bases between. The CDR3 covers 13 residues. CDR1 and CDR2 (germline): MNHEY, SVGAGI. The CDR3 protein is CASSYEGDSPLHF. CDR3 in DNA: TGTGCCAGCAGTTACGAGGGAGATTCACCCCTCCACTTT.

The rearrangement uses TRBV5-4 and TRBJ2-7; D ambiguous. The V and J ends lost 0 bases and 1 base respectively, with 8 bases between them. Germline values: CDR1 SGHNT, CDR2 YYREEE (reference sequence). This CDR3 is built from 14 residues. The CDR3 DNA is TGTGCCAGCAGCTTGGATGGCCAGTCCTACGAGCAGTACTTC. As protein: CASSLDGQSYEQYF.

There are a few counts of this clone. This chain links TRBV2 with TRBJ2-1; TRBD2 matches 9 bases. J was trimmed by 0 bases and V by 6 bases; bases with no gene match: 6. This CDR3 comprises 16 residues. In germline, CDR1 is SNHLY, CDR2 FYNNEI. CDR3 DNA sequence: TGTGCCAGCAGCCTTAGCGGGGGAAGCTCCTACAATGAGCAGTTCTTC. Amino acids: CASSLSGGSSYNEQFF.

The chain employs TRBV9 and TRBJ2-7; maybe TRBD1 (6 bases). There are 12 residues in the CDR3. The V and J ends lost 4 bases and 6 bases respectively, with 11 bases between them. The germline CDR1 and CDR2 sequences are SGDLS and YYNGEE. In DNA, the CDR3 is TGTGCCAGCAGCTCCCCAGGGGCCGAGCAGTACTTC. Protein sequence: CASSSPGAEQYF.

The chain links TRBV30 to TRBJ2-7; 10 bases align to TRBD1. V trimming: 0 bases; J trimming: 3 bases; junction bases outside the gene matches: 2. The CDR3 sequence is 14 residues long. CDR1 is GTSNPN, CDR2 SVGIG, per germline (reference sequence). The CDR3 coding sequence is TGTGCCTGGAGTGTTGGACAGGGGGGCTACGAGCAGTACTTC. This gives the protein CAWSVGQGGYEQYF.

This chain connects TRBV5-4 to TRBJ1-1; D is uncertain. This CDR3 spans 10 amino acids. Germline CDR1 reads SGHNT; CDR2 reads YYREEE (reference sequence). The germline V and J ends were trimmed by 10 bases and 1 base, with 5 bases remaining between them. In nucleotides, the CDR3 is TGTGCCGAGGGGAACACTGAAGCTTTCTTT. Translation gives CAEGNTEAFF. Complete variable domain (other parts from reference TRBV5-4 and TRBJ1-1): ETGVTQSPTHLIKTRGQQVTLRCSSQSGHNTVSWYQQALGQGPQFIFQYYREEENGRGNFPPRFSGLQFPNYSSELNVNALELDDSALYLCAEGNTEAFFGQGTRLTVV.

The rearrangement joins TRBV2 to TRBJ1-1; D is undetermined. V was pared by 7 bases and J by 1 base, with 13 bases between. The CDR3 sequence is 14 residues long. Looked up from germline, CDR1 is SNHLY and CDR2 is FYNNEI. The CDR3 DNA reads TGTGCCAGCACCCAGGTTTTCGGGAACACTGAAGCTTTCTTT. Protein product: CASTQVFGNTEAFF.

The V and J genes are TRBV28 and TRBJ1-5; 12 bases fit TRBD1. The CDR3 has 18 residues. CDR1 MDHEN and CDR2 SYDVKM come from the germline V gene. V trimming: 4 bases; J trimming: 6 bases; junction bases outside the gene matches: 13. DNA of the CDR3: TGTGCCAGCAGTTCTCCAGGGACAGGGGGCCTCAAGGGTCAGCCCCAGCATTTT. It encodes CASSSPGTGGLKGQPQHF.

The chain uses TRBV6-4 and TRBJ2-3; perhaps TRBD2 as D (6 bases). CDR1 and CDR2 (germline): MRHNA, SNTAGT. CDR3 length: 14 residues. Between the trimmed V and J ends, which lost 2 bases and 3 bases, there was a span of 9 bases. The CDR3 DNA reads as TGTGCCAGCAGTGACAGGGGAGGTACAGATACGCAGTATTTT. As protein: CASSDRGGTDTQYF.

This sequence joins TRBV6-5 and TRBJ1-3, with 8 nucleotides matching TRBD1. This CDR3 contains 14 residues. Germline V gene data show CDR1 as MNHEY and CDR2 as SVGAGI. V was pared by 5 bases and J by 2 bases, with 2 bases of the junction left unmatched. Here the CDR3 DNA reads TGTGCCAGCAGTAAGACAGGGGCTGGAAACACCATATATTTT. Translated: CASSKTGAGNTIYF.

Concerning this clone: Other DNA sequences within the sample encode an identical CDR3. V and J are TRBV28 and TRBJ1-1; 8 bases align to TRBD1. Germline V lookup: CDR1 MDHEN, CDR2 SYDVKM. This CDR3 is 14 amino acids long. With V trimmed by 6 bases and J by 4 bases, 7 bases remained unmatched. CDR3 nucleotide sequence: TGTGCCAGCAGCCCAGGACAGGGTAGCACTGAAGCTTTCTTT. It encodes CASSPGQGSTEAFF.

This clone was counted between two and nine times. The rearrangement uses TRBV9 and TRBJ2-7; no definite D call. Germline-derived CDR1 and CDR2 are SGDLS and YYNGEE. The ends were cut back, 0 bases at V and 1 base at J, with 8 bases in the middle. This CDR3 contains 14 residues. Here the CDR3 reads CASSVEVTSYEQYF. CDR3 sequence (DNA): TGTGCCAGCAGCGTAGAAGTCACTTCCTACGAGCAGTACTTC.

The chain has TRBV5-1 and TRBJ2-3; D might be TRBD1 (5 bases). Trimming took 2 bases from V and 3 from J, leaving 13 bases between them. Looked up from germline, CDR1 is SGHRS and CDR2 is YFSETQ. The length of the CDR3 is 15 residues. The CDR3 bases are TGCGCCAGCAGCTTACAGGCGGCGCCGACAGATACGCAGTATTTT. Its translation is CASSLQAAPTDTQYF.

The V and J genes are TRBV2 and TRBJ2-7; D is possibly TRBD2 (6 bases). This CDR3 contains 13 residues. Germline CDR1 is SNHLY and CDR2 is FYNNEI. V lost 3 bases, J lost 2 bases, and 8 bases lay in between. This CDR3 is CASSDGGTYEQYF. As DNA, the CDR3 is TGTGCCAGCAGTGATGGGGGGACCTACGAGCAGTACTTC.

The genes are TRBV2 and TRBJ1-5, with D possibly being TRBD1 (5 bases). In germline, CDR1 is SNHLY, CDR2 FYNNEI. Trimming took off 10 bases at V and 1 base at J, with 11 bases between the two ends. CDR3 size: 13 residues. The CDR3: CATREGSNQPQHF. CDR3 in DNA: TGTGCCACCAGGGAGGGGAGCAATCAGCCCCAGCATTTT.